This T cell receptor (beta chain) was sequenced during a study of human T cells and chemical hapten exposure. The CDR3 totals 17 residues. The V segment lost 4 bases and the J segment 4 bases; nucleotides outside the gene matches: 11. Germline V CDR1 and CDR2: MNHEY, SVGEGT. The time point is: pre-sensitization, week 0. As for treatment: therapeutic diphenylcyclopropenone sensitization with weekly scalp DPC. Donation of samples came from alopecia patients who were 18 to 70 years old and suitable for DPC. This clonotype has a handful of counts. TCRdb re-called the RACE reads with MiXCR, one entry per CDR3 protein. Of 250,000 or so distinct CDR3 sequences listed, about 8.1% are singletons.

This material consisted of whole blood, taken in connection with sensitization to the hapten diphenylcyclopropenone (DPC). This sequence was found in a woman between 40 and 55 years old with alopecia areata. Some clones in this sample may be carry-over from other donors' samples. The V and J genes are TRBV6-2 or TRBV6-3 and TRBJ2-3, with 10 bases identical to TRBD2. CDR3 region: CASSFRISLAGADTQYF. CDR3 DNA: TGTGCCAGCAGTTTTCGAATAAGTCTAGCGGGGGCAGATACGCAGTATTTT.